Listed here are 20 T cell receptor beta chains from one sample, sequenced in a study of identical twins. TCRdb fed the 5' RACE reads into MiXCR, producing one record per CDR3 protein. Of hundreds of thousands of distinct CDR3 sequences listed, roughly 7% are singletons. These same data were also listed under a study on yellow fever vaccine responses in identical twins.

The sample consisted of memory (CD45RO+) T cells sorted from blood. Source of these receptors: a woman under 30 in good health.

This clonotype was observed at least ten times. The CDR3 is CASSRQFDTQYF. The CDR3 DNA reads TGTGCCAGCAGTCGACAGTTTGATACGCAGTATTTT. The chain couples TRBV12-3 or TRBV12-4 to TRBJ2-3; possibly TRBD1 for D (5 bases). The CDR3 covers 12 residues. V was trimmed by 5 bases and J by 6 bases, leaving 9 bases between them.

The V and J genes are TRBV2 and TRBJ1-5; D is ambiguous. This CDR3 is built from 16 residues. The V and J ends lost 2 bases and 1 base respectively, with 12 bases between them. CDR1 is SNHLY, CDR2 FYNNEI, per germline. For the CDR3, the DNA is TGTGCCAGCAGTGAATCCAGTTCCTTGAGCAATCAGCCCCAGCATTTT. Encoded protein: CASSESSSLSNQPQHF.

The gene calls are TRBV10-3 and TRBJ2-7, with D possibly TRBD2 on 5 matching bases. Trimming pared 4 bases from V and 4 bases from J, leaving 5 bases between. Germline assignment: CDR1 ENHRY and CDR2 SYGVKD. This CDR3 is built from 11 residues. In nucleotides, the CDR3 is TGTGCCATCAGTGCGGGGTACGAGCAGTACTTC. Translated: CAISAGYEQYF.

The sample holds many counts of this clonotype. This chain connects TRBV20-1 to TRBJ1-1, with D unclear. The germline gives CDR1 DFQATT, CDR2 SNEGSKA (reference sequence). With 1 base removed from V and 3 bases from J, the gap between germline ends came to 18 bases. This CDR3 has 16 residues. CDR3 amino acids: CSARGFWKQRDTEAFF. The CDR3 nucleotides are TGCAGTGCTAGAGGCTTTTGGAAACAAAGAGACACTGAAGCTTTCTTT.

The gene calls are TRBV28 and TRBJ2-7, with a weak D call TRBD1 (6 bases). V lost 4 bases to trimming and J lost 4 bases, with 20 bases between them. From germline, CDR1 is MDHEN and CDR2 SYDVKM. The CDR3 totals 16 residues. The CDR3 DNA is TGTGCCAGCAGTTCTTTCGGCCCGGCAGGGGTATACGAGCAGTACGTC. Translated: CASSSFGPAGVYEQYV.

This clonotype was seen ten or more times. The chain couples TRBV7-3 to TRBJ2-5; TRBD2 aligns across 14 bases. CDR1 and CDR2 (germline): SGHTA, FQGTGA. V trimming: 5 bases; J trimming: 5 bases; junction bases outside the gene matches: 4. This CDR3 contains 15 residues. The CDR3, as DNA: TGTGCCAGCAGCCCCGGGACTAGCGGGAGTGAGACCCAGTACTTC. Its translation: CASSPGTSGSETQYF.

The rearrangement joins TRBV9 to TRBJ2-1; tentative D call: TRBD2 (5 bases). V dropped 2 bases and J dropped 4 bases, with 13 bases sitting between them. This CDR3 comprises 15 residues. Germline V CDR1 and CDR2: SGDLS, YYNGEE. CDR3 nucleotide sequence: TGTGCCAGCAGCGTGGCCGGGGATAAATACAATGAGCAGTTCTTC. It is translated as CASSVAGDKYNEQFF.

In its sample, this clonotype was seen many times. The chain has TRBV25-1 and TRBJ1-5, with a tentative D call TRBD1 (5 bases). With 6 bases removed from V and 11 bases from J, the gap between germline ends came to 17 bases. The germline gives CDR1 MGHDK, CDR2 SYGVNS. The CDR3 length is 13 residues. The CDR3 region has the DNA TGTGCCAGCAGCGACTGGGGGACCACGGCCCAGCATTTT. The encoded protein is CASSDWGTTAQHF. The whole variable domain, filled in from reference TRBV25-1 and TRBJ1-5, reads EADIYQTPRYLVIGTGKKITLECSQTMGHDKMYWYQQDPGMELHLIHYSYGVNSTEKGDLSSESTVSRIRTEHFPLTLESARPSHTSQYLCASSDWGTTAQHFGDGTRLSIL.

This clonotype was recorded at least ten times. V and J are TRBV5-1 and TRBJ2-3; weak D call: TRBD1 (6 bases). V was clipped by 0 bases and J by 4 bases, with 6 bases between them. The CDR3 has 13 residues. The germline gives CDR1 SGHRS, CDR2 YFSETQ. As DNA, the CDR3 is TGCGCCAGCAGCTTGGAGGGGGCAGATACGCAGTATTTT. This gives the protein CASSLEGADTQYF.

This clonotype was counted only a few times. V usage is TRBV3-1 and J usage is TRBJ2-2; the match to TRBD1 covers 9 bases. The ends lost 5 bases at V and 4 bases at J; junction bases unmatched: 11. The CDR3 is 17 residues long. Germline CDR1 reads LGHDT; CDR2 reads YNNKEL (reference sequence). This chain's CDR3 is CASSSRDRVSSTGELFF. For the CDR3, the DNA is TGTGCCAGCAGCTCCCGGGACAGGGTTTCCAGCACCGGGGAGCTGTTTTTT. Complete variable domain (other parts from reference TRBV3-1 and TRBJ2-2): DTAVSQTPKYLVTQMGNDKSIKCEQNLGHDTMYWYKQDSKKFLKIMFSYNNKELIINETVPNRFSPKSPDKAHLNLHINSLELGDSAVYFCASSSRDRVSSTGELFFGEGSRLTVL.

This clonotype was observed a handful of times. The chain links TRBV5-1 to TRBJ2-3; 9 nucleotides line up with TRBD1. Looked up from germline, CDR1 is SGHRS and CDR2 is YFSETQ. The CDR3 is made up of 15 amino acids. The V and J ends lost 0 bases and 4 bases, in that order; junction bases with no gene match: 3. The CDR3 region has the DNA TGCGCCAGCAGCTTGGGGACAGGGGTATCAGATACGCAGTATTTT. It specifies CASSLGTGVSDTQYF.

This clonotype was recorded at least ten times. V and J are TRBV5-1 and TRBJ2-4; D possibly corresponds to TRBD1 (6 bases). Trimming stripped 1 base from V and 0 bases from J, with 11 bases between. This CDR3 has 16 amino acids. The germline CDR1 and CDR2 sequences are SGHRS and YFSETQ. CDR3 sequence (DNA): TGCGCCAGCAGCTTGCGGCAGGGGCTAGCCAAAAACATTCAGTACTTC. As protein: CASSLRQGLAKNIQYF.

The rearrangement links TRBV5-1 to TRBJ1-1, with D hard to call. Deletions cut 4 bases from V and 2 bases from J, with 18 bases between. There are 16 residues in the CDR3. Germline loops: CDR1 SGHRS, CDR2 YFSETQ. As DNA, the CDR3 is TGCGCCAGCAGCGGACCGACGGAGCACTTCAACACTGAAGCTTTCTTT. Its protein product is CASSGPTEHFNTEAFF.

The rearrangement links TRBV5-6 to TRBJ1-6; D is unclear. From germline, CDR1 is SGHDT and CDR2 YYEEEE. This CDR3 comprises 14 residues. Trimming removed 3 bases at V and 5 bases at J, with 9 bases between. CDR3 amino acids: CASSSRGNNSPLHF. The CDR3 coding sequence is TGTGCCAGCAGCTCACGCGGGAATAATTCACCCCTCCACTTT. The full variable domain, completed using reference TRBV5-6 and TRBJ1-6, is DAGVTQSPTHLIKTRGQQVTLRCSPKSGHDTVSWYQQALGQGPQFIFQYYEEEERQRGNFPDRFSGHQFPNYSSELNVNALLLGDSALYLCASSSRGNNSPLHFGNGTRLTVT.

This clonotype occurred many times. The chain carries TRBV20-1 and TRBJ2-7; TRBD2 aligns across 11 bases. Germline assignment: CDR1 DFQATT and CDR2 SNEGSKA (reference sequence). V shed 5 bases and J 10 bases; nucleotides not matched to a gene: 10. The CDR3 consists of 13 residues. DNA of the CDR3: TGCAGTGCTGTCCCTGCTAGCGGGGGGCACCAGTACGTC. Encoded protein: CSAVPASGGHQYV.

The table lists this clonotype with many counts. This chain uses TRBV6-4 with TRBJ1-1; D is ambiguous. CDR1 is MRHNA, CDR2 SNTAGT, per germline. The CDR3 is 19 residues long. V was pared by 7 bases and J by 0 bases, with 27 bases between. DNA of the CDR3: TGTGCCAGCAAACCGGGATTCTCGCACCTACCAGCCCTGAACACTGAAGCTTTCTTT. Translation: CASKPGFSHLPALNTEAFF.

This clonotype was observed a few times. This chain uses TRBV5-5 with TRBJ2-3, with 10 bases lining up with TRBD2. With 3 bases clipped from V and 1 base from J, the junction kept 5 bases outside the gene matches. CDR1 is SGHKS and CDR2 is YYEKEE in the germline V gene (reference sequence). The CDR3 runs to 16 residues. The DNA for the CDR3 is TGTGCCAGCAGCTCCATAACTAGCGGGGGCACAGATACGCAGTATTTT. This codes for CASSSITSGGTDTQYF.

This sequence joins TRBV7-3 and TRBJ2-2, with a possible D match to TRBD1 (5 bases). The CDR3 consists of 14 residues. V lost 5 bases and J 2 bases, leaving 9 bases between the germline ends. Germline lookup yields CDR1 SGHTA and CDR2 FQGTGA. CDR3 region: CASSTDRNTGELFF. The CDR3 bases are TGTGCCAGCAGCACTGACAGAAACACCGGGGAGCTGTTTTTT.

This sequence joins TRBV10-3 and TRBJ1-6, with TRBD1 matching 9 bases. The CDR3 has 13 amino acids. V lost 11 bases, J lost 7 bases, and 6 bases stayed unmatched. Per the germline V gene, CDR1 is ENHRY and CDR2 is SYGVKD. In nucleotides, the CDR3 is TGTGCCTCCGCCGGGACAGGGAATTCACCCCTCCACTTT. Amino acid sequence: CASAGTGNSPLHF.

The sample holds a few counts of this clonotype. The CDR3 DNA is TGTGCCAGCAGCCCGACAGGAATTTACGAGCAGTACGTC. Translating it yields CASSPTGIYEQYV. The chain has TRBV7-2 and TRBJ2-7, with D possibly being TRBD1 (6 bases). The length of the CDR3 is 13 residues. The germline V gene has CDR1 SGHTA and CDR2 FQGNSA. Trimming shortened V by 5 bases and J by 4 bases, and 12 bases separated the two germline ends.